Shown below are 9 T cell receptor beta chains from a single sample sequenced in a study of T cells in Graves' hyperthyroidism and ophthalmopathy. The CDR3 regions of TCR beta were amplified from RNA transcripts. A first-round RT-PCR of the TCR CDR3 used the HTBI primer set. Each CDR3 protein gets one entry after TCRdb re-called the multiplex PCR reads with MiXCR. The sample has a few hundred thousand distinct CDR3 sequences, 35% to 55% seen once. The sample consisted of peripheral blood or thyroid tissue (not recorded which). These receptors originate from a young woman with Graves' hyperthyroidism.

This clonotype appeared many times. The rearrangement uses TRBV6-5 and TRBJ1-1; D gene ambiguous. CDR1 is MNHEY and CDR2 is SVGAGI in the germline V gene. This CDR3 is 15 amino acids long. The V end lost 0 bases, the J end lost 0 bases, and 8 bases lay between the germline ends. CDR3 in DNA: TGTGCCAGCAGTTACTCGGCACTGTTGAACACTGAAGCTTTCTTT. This encodes CASSYSALLNTEAFF.

This clonotype was found many times. This chain connects TRBV19 to TRBJ1-5; D not resolved. In germline, CDR1 is LNHDA, CDR2 SQIVND (reference sequence). This CDR3 region has 14 residues. V lost 7 bases, J lost 2 bases, and 12 bases lay in between. CDR3 loop: CASTPEVGNQPQHF. DNA of the CDR3: TGTGCCAGTACCCCGGAAGTTGGCAATCAGCCCCAGCATTTT.

The rearrangement uses TRBV2 and TRBJ2-2; TRBD2 might be the D (6 bases). The CDR3 loop spans 14 amino acids. CDR1 SNHLY and CDR2 FYNNEI come from the germline V gene. Trimming stripped 7 bases from V and 3 bases from J, with 12 bases between. The DNA for the CDR3 is TGTGCCAGCAAACGGGGGAGTGACACCGGGGAGCTGTTTTTT. Its protein is CASKRGSDTGELFF.

Comments on this clonotype: Relative to the germline gene, one junction end is altered; a read error may explain this. The rearrangement joins TRBV10-3 to TRBJ2-1; TRBD2 aligns across 8 bases. Germline CDR1 and CDR2: ENHRY and SYGVKD. The CDR3 spans 13 residues. The CDR3 sequence is CAISEPTSEVEHF. The CDR3 DNA follows: TGTGCCATCAGTGAACCGACTAGCGAGGTCGAGCACTTC.

This clonotype was seen a few times. The chain uses TRBV29-1 and TRBJ2-7; 7 positions agree with TRBD1. The ends lost 5 bases at V and 3 bases at J; junction bases unmatched: 4. Looked up from germline, CDR1 is SQVTM and CDR2 is ANQGSEA. The CDR3 sequence is 12 residues long. CDR3 protein: CSVRQGYYEQYF. The CDR3 nucleotides read TGCAGCGTTAGACAGGGATACTACGAGCAGTACTTC.

V gene TRBV24-1 combines with J gene TRBJ1-2; 7 positions agree with TRBD1. V was pared by 4 bases and J by 4 bases, with 5 bases of the junction left unmatched. CDR1 and CDR2 (germline): KGHDR, SFDVKD. This CDR3 region has 14 residues. CDR3 sequence: CATSDPTGTYGYTF. The CDR3 DNA sequence: TGTGCCACCAGTGACCCGACAGGGACCTATGGCTACACCTTC.

The gene calls are TRBV19 and TRBJ1-2, with D hard to call. CDR3 size: 13 residues. The germline CDR1 and CDR2 sequences are LNHDA and SQIVND (reference sequence). CDR3 region: CARVPRSNYGYTF. For the CDR3, the DNA is TGTGCTAGAGTCCCTCGGTCCAACTATGGCTACACCTTC.

V is TRBV20-1 and J is TRBJ2-5, with D perhaps TRBD1 (5 bases). The CDR3 length is 10 residues. Germline V lookup: CDR1 DFQATT, CDR2 SNEGSKA (reference sequence). The V and J ends lost 3 bases and 11 bases respectively, with 10 bases between them. The CDR3 region is CSASGRVQYF. The CDR3 nucleotides are TGCAGTGCTAGTGGCAGGGTACAGTACTTC.

This clonotype was counted many times. This chain uses TRBV10-3 with TRBJ2-7, with 8 bases that match TRBD2. With 6 bases clipped from V and 3 bases from J, the junction kept 19 bases outside the gene matches. This CDR3 comprises 18 residues. The V gene's germline CDR1 is ENHRY and CDR2 SYGVKD. The CDR3 coding sequence is TGTGCCATCAGCGCACCCACCGGGAGGGTAGCGGGAAACTACGAGCAGTACTTC. It specifies CAISAPTGRVAGNYEQYF.